These 21 T cell receptor beta chains share one sample of origin, sequenced in a study of cytomegalovirus exposure and HLA in healthy donors. With 60 Vbeta and 13 Jbeta primers, the PCR was carried out. Repertoires were generated with immunoSEQ multiplex PCR, while TCRdb's copy carries only in-frame clones and drops some. The sample has around 150,000 clones; roughly 85% are singletons. The sample comprised PBMCs. Receptor source: a woman between 50 and 59 years old in good health and CMV-seropositive.

The chain carries TRBV19 and TRBJ2-2; unclear D gene. Germline V gives CDR1 LNHDA, CDR2 SQIVND (reference sequence). This CDR3 is 15 amino acids long. V was clipped by 5 bases and J by 0 bases, with 10 bases between them. In DNA, the CDR3 is TGTGCCAGTAGTCCCAGGTACTCGAACACCGGGGAGCTGTTTTTT. It is translated as CASSPRYSNTGELFF.

The chain has TRBV2 and TRBJ1-5, with D unresolved. The germline V gene has CDR1 SNHLY and CDR2 FYNNEI. V was shortened by 6 bases and J by 8 bases, with 14 bases between the two germline ends. The CDR3 length is 13 residues. For the CDR3, the DNA is TGTGCCAGCAGCCAGTTGGGAGGCGAGCCCCAGCATTTT. Its translation: CASSQLGGEPQHF.

V usage is TRBV5-4 and J usage is TRBJ2-5, with 7 bases aligning to TRBD1. CDR3 length: 15 amino acids. Germline CDR1 reads SGHNT; CDR2 reads YYREEE (reference sequence). Trimming cost V 1 base and J 4 bases; bases outside gene matches: 7. The CDR3 DNA reads TGTGCCAGCAGCTTGAAGGGGGCGAGGGCAGAGACCCAGTACTTC. Its protein is CASSLKGARAETQYF. The full variable domain, with the rest looked up from reference TRBV5-4 and TRBJ2-5, is ETGVTQSPTHLIKTRGQQVTLRCSSQSGHNTVSWYQQALGQGPQFIFQYYREEENGRGNFPPRFSGLQFPNYSSELNVNALELDDSALYLCASSLKGARAETQYFGPGTRLLVL.

This rearrangement joins TRBV6-1 to TRBJ1-2, with 9 bases identical to TRBD1. V shed 3 bases, J shed 8 bases, and the junction held 7 bases outside the gene matches. CDR3 length: 14 residues. In germline, CDR1 is MNHNS, CDR2 SASEGT. The CDR3: CASSDTQTGGGYTF. In nucleotides, the CDR3 is TGTGCCAGCAGTGACACCCAGACAGGGGGAGGCTACACCTTC.

The chain links TRBV4-2 to TRBJ2-1; D perhaps matches TRBD2 (6 bases). The CDR3 spans 15 residues. Looked up from germline, CDR1 is LGHNA and CDR2 is YNFKEQ. The V end was cut by 1 base, the J end by 5 bases, with 12 bases between. The CDR3 reads CASSQGVAENNEQFF. CDR3 DNA sequence: TGTGCCAGCAGCCAAGGTGTAGCGGAGAACAATGAGCAGTTCTTC.

V usage is TRBV2 and J usage is TRBJ2-3; 11 bases are shared with TRBD2. CDR1 and CDR2 (germline): SNHLY, FYNNEI. CDR3 length: 16 residues. Losses at the gene ends were 5 bases for V and 3 bases for J; bases not matched to a gene: 7. This CDR3 is CASSSLAGGLTDTQYF. The CDR3 bases are TGTGCCAGCAGTTCTCTAGCGGGGGGTCTGACAGATACGCAGTATTTT.

This sequence joins TRBV6-5 and TRBJ1-3; D possibly corresponds to TRBD1 (6 bases). Germline-derived CDR1 and CDR2 are MNHEY and SVGAGI. The CDR3 spans 15 residues. Trimming took 5 bases from V and 0 from J, leaving 11 bases between them. Here the CDR3 DNA reads TGTGCCAGCAGTCGACAGGTCGGCTCTGGAAACACCATATATTTT. Its translation: CASSRQVGSGNTIYF.

V gene TRBV19 combines with J gene TRBJ1-1; TRBD1 aligns across 7 bases. The CDR3 runs to 14 residues. Trimming at V came to 10 bases and at J to 0 bases, leaving 8 bases not matched to a gene. Germline V gene data show CDR1 as LNHDA and CDR2 as SQIVND (reference sequence). In DNA form, the CDR3 reads TGTGCCACCTCCCTGGGACAGTTGAACACTGAAGCTTTCTTT. Protein: CATSLGQLNTEAFF. Complete variable domain (other parts from reference TRBV19 and TRBJ1-1): DGGITQSPKYLFRKEGQNVTLSCEQNLNHDAMYWYRQDPGQGLRLIYYSQIVNDFQKGDIAEGYSVSREKKESFPLTVTSAQKNPTAFYLCATSLGQLNTEAFFGQGTRLTVV.

As for this clone: A junction boundary mismatches the germline segment, possibly from a read error. As DNA, the CDR3 is TGCGCCAGCAGCCAAGGTCGGGATCAGCCCCAGAATTTT. Translation gives CASSQGRDQPQNF. This chain links TRBV4-1 with TRBJ1-5; D not certain. CDR3 size: 13 residues. Germline CDR1 and CDR2: MGHRA and YSYEKL.

In its sample, this clone was seen once. The gene calls are TRBV28 and TRBJ2-7; 10 bases are a match to TRBD2. Per germline, CDR1 MDHEN and CDR2 SYDVKM. CDR3 length: 15 amino acids. V was pared by 3 bases and J by 2 bases, with 4 bases of the junction left unmatched. The CDR3 DNA is TGTGCCAGCAGTTTCCTAGCGGGGGTCCCCTACGAGCAGTACTTC. Amino acids: CASSFLAGVPYEQYF.

In this sample, this clone turned up a few times. This chain connects TRBV12-5 to TRBJ2-3, with TRBD2 as a possible D gene (6 bases). The CDR3 contains 17 residues. Between the trimmed V and J ends, which lost 4 bases and 4 bases, there was a span of 21 bases. The germline V gene encodes CDR1 LGHNT and CDR2 FRNRAP. CDR3 protein: CASGSTSAGRSADTQYF. The CDR3 DNA reads as TGTGCTAGTGGTTCGACGTCCGCGGGGCGCTCGGCAGATACGCAGTATTTT. The complete variable domain, with remaining parts taken from reference TRBV12-5 and TRBJ2-3, reads DARVTQTPRHKVTEMGQEVTMRCQPILGHNTVFWYRQTMMQGLELLAYFRNRAPLDDSGMPKDRFSAEMPDATLATLKIQPSEPRDSAVYFCASGSTSAGRSADTQYFGPGTRLTVL.

V and J are TRBV29-1 and TRBJ1-2, with unresolved D. The CDR3 length is 14 residues. Germline V gives CDR1 SQVTM, CDR2 ANQGSEA. The CDR3 DNA reads as TGCACCATAAGTCCTCGGGTAGCTAACTATGGCTACACCTTC. It specifies CTISPRVANYGYTF.

This sequence joins TRBV5-8 and TRBJ2-3; maybe TRBD2 (5 bases). Germline V gene data show CDR1 as SGHTS and CDR2 as YDEGEE. There are 15 residues in the CDR3. V shed 1 base and J shed 2 bases, with 11 bases lying between them. Here the CDR3 reads CASSLSGGPTDTQYF. The DNA of the CDR3 is TGTGCCAGCAGCTTGTCAGGAGGTCCCACAGATACGCAGTATTTT.

This chain connects TRBV5-1 to TRBJ2-2; 8 bases line up with TRBD2. CDR3 length: 15 amino acids. The V gene's germline CDR1 is SGHRS and CDR2 YFSETQ. V was pared by 1 base and J by 3 bases, with 2 bases of the junction left unmatched. CDR3 in DNA: TGCGCCAGCAGCTTGACTAGCGGTTACACCGGGGAGCTGTTTTTT. The encoded protein is CASSLTSGYTGELFF.

Regarding this clone: At one of its ends the junction is not consistent with the germline gene, which may arise from a read error. The chain carries TRBV4-2 and TRBJ2-3; 8 bases are shared with TRBD2. The CDR3 length is 15 residues. CDR1 is LGHNA and CDR2 is YNFKEQ in the germline V gene. The CDR3 sequence: CAGSQDQAGADTQYF. The CDR3 DNA is TGTGCCGGCAGCCAAGATCAAGCGGGAGCAGATACGCAGTATTTT.

The sample holds a few counts of this clone. The chain is built from TRBV7-8 and TRBJ2-1, with 8 bases that match TRBD1. This CDR3 spans 14 amino acids. Germline lookup yields CDR1 SGHVS and CDR2 FQNEAQ. Germline trimming cut 5 bases from V and 7 bases from J; bases unmatched to any gene: 7. The CDR3 sequence is CASSRDRRRNEQFF. CDR3 nucleotide sequence: TGTGCCAGCAGCCGGGACAGGAGGAGAAATGAGCAGTTCTTC.

The chain links TRBV4-1 to TRBJ2-1, with a tentative D call TRBD2 (6 bases). Germline V gene lookup returns CDR1 MGHRA and CDR2 YSYEKL. V was cut by 0 bases and J by 2 bases, with 20 bases left in between. There are 19 residues in the CDR3. The CDR3 DNA reads TGCGCCAGCAGCCAAGACCGGGCGACGGGGCGGGGAGCCTACAATGAGCAGTTCTTC. Translating gives CASSQDRATGRGAYNEQFF.

J is TRBJ1-6 and V is TRBV11-2; the match to TRBD1 covers 10 bases. V dropped 5 bases and J dropped 6; count of bases not matched to a gene: 4. Germline assignment: CDR1 SGHAT and CDR2 FQNNGV. The CDR3 totals 15 residues. The DNA for the CDR3 is TGTGCCAGCAGCAGACAGGGGGCGCCTAATTCACCCCTCCACTTT. It specifies CASSRQGAPNSPLHF.

The V and J genes are TRBV2 and TRBJ1-4; D possibly corresponds to TRBD1 (6 bases). Germline values: CDR1 SNHLY, CDR2 FYNNEI. The CDR3 is 15 residues long. V was clipped by 3 bases and J by 6 bases, with 14 bases between them. CDR3 residues: CASSESAGVYEKLFF. CDR3 sequence (DNA): TGTGCCAGCAGTGAGTCGGCAGGGGTGTATGAAAAACTGTTTTTT.

This chain links TRBV19 with TRBJ1-1; 7 bases agree with TRBD1. CDR3 length: 14 residues. The V and J ends lost 10 bases and 0 bases, in that order; junction bases with no gene match: 8. From germline, CDR1 is LNHDA and CDR2 SQIVND (reference sequence). For the CDR3, the DNA is TGTGCCACACGTACAGGGGTAGTGAACACTGAAGCTTTCTTT. It translates to CATRTGVVNTEAFF.

The chain employs TRBV28 and TRBJ2-7, with TRBD1 matching 7 bases. With 5 bases clipped from V and 3 bases from J, the junction kept 4 bases outside the gene matches. This CDR3 comprises 13 residues. Germline V lookup: CDR1 MDHEN, CDR2 SYDVKM. This CDR3 reads CASSTGAFYEQYF. CDR3 nucleotide sequence: TGTGCCAGCAGTACAGGGGCTTTCTACGAGCAGTACTTC.